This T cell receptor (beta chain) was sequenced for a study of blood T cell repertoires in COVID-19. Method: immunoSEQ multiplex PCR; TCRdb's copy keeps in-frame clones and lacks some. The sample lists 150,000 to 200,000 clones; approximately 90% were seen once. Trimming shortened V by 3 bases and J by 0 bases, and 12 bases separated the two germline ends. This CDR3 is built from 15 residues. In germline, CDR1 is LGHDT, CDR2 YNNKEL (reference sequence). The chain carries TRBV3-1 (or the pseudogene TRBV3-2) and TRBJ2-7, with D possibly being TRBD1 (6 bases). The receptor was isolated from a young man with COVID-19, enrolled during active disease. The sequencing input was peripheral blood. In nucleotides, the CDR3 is TGTGCCAGCAGCCACGGACAGAACTTCTCCTACGAGCAGTACTTC. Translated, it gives CASSHGQNFSYEQYF.